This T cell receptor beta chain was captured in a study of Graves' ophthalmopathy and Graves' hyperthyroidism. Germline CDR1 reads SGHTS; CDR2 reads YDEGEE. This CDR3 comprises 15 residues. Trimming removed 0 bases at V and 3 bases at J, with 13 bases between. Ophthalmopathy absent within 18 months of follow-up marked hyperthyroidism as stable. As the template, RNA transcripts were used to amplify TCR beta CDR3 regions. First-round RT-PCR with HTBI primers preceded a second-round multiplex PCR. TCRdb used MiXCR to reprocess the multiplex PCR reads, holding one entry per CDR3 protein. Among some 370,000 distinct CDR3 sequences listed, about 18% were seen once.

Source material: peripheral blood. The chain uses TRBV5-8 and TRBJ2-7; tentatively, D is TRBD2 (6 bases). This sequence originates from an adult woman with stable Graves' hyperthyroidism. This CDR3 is CASSLERGSHYEQYF. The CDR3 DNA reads TGTGCCAGCAGCTTGGAACGGGGGAGCCACTACGAGCAGTACTTC.